These 14 T cell receptor beta chains were sequenced from one sample in a study of blood T cell repertoires in COVID-19. The method was immunoSEQ multiplex PCR; TCRdb's version includes in-frame clones alone and lacks a portion of them. Of 500,000 to 600,000 clones listed, around nine tenths are singletons. Sequencing was done on a sample of peripheral blood. Source of these receptors: a woman aged 50 to 65 with COVID-19, enrolled during active disease.

The CDR3 sequence is CASSLDPGWVSPLHF. The CDR3 DNA reads TGTGCCAGCAGCTTAGATCCAGGGTGGGTATCACCCCTCCACTTT. V gene TRBV7-2 combines with J gene TRBJ1-6, with D tentatively TRBD1 (5 bases). Germline V CDR1 and CDR2: SGHTA, FQGNSA. CDR3 length: 15 amino acids. V gave up 1 base and J gave up 10 bases, with 14 bases separating them.

As DNA, the CDR3 is TGTGCCAGCCTACGCGCGGGGGCATATGGCTACACCTTC. It codes for CASLRAGAYGYTF. The chain has TRBV2 and TRBJ1-2; D may be TRBD1 (6 bases). V was clipped by 8 bases and J by 5 bases, with 15 bases between them. Per germline, CDR1 SNHLY and CDR2 FYNNEI. The CDR3 totals 13 residues.

The count of this clone is one. The chain combines TRBV5-1 with TRBJ1-1, with 10 bases identical to TRBD1. The germline V gene encodes CDR1 SGHRS and CDR2 YFSETQ. V dropped 0 bases and J dropped 6; count of bases not matched to a gene: 2. The length of the CDR3 is 14 residues. CDR3 nucleotides: TGCGCCAGCAGCTTGGCCGGGACAGGGGCTGAAGCTTTCTTT. Translating it yields CASSLAGTGAEAFF.

The chain joins TRBV10-3 to TRBJ1-1, with D perhaps matching TRBD1 (6 bases). The germline V and J ends were trimmed by 3 bases and 5 bases, with 13 bases remaining between them. Germline V lookup: CDR1 ENHRY, CDR2 SYGVKD. CDR3 length: 14 residues. The CDR3 here is CAISENTGITEAFF. In DNA form, the CDR3 reads TGTGCCATCAGTGAAAATACAGGGATAACTGAAGCTTTCTTT.

The rearrangement links TRBV7-3 to TRBJ2-1; 12 bases agree with TRBD2. The CDR3 totals 15 residues. J was trimmed by 4 bases and V by 5 bases; bases with no gene match: 3. Per germline, CDR1 SGHTA and CDR2 FQGTGA. CDR3 sequence (DNA): TGTGCCAGCAGCCCGACTAGCGGGGGATACAATGAGCAGTTCTTC. This sequence encodes CASSPTSGGYNEQFF.

The chain couples TRBV3-1 (or the pseudogene TRBV3-2) to TRBJ2-1, with TRBD2 matching 11 bases. Germline values: CDR1 LGHDT, CDR2 YNNKEL (reference sequence). This CDR3 comprises 15 residues. V shed 1 base and J 8 bases; nucleotides not matched to a gene: 4. CDR3 DNA: TGTGCCAGCAGCCAAGCACTAGCGGGGGTATATGAGCAGTTCTTC. Its protein is CASSQALAGVYEQFF.

The V gene is TRBV3-1 (or the pseudogene TRBV3-2), the J gene TRBJ1-2; TRBD1 aligns across 9 bases. Germline CDR1 and CDR2: LGHDT and YNNKEL (reference sequence). The length of the CDR3 is 15 residues. V lost 0 bases to trimming and J lost 7 bases; unmatched junction nucleotides: 6. CDR3 sequence reads: CASSQDGTGSSGYTF. CDR3 DNA: TGTGCCAGCAGCCAAGACGGGACAGGGTCATCTGGCTACACCTTC.

The chain is built from TRBV5-1 and TRBJ1-2, with 8 positions matching TRBD1. The CDR3 consists of 18 residues. The J segment lost 0 bases and the V segment lost 4 bases, leaving 14 bases of the junction unmatched. Germline CDR1 and CDR2: SGHRS and YFSETQ. The CDR3: CASSPSGQGARANYGYTF. Here the CDR3 DNA reads TGCGCCAGCAGCCCCTCGGGGCAGGGGGCGAGAGCTAACTATGGCTACACCTTC. Full variable domain (rest looked up from reference TRBV5-1 and TRBJ1-2): KAGVTQTPRYLIKTRGQQVTLSCSPISGHRSVSWYQQTPGQGLQFLFEYFSETQRNKGNFPGRFSGRQFSNSRSEMNVSTLELGDSALYLCASSPSGQGARANYGYTFGSGTRLTVV.

The V call is TRBV2, the J call TRBJ1-1; no clear D gene. V lost 5 bases, J lost 2 bases, and 9 bases lay in between. The CDR3 runs to 13 residues. CDR1 is SNHLY and CDR2 is FYNNEI in the germline V gene. The CDR3 nucleotides read TGTGCCAGCAGTTTCAGATTCAACACTGAAGCTTTCTTT. It codes for CASSFRFNTEAFF.

This sequence joins TRBV28 and TRBJ1-2; D is perhaps TRBD1 (6 bases). V lost 6 bases and J 4 bases, leaving 18 bases between the germline ends. This CDR3 spans 15 amino acids. The germline V gene encodes CDR1 MDHEN and CDR2 SYDVKM. Here the CDR3 reads CASSNSQGLSYGYTF. The CDR3 DNA sequence: TGTGCCAGCAGCAACTCCCAGGGGCTCAGCTATGGCTACACCTTC.

The V call is TRBV10-1, the J call TRBJ2-7; 11 bases match TRBD1. After removal of 4 bases from V and 4 bases from J, the junction contained 3 bases not matched to a gene. Germline V gives CDR1 WNHNN, CDR2 SYGVQD (reference sequence). The CDR3 runs to 14 residues. This CDR3 reads CASSGTGGFYEQYF. The DNA for the CDR3 is TGCGCCAGCAGTGGGACAGGGGGCTTTTACGAGCAGTACTTC.

This rearrangement joins TRBV3-1 (or the pseudogene TRBV3-2) to TRBJ2-1; the match to TRBD1 covers 9 bases. The CDR3 is made up of 17 amino acids. The germline V gene encodes CDR1 LGHDT and CDR2 YNNKEL (reference sequence). V shed 1 base and J 6 bases; nucleotides not matched to a gene: 10. In DNA, the CDR3 is TGTGCCAGCAGCCAAGGTACACAGGGGGCACGGAGCAATGAGCAGTTCTTC. Its protein product is CASSQGTQGARSNEQFF.

The rearrangement uses TRBV4-1 and TRBJ1-1; a possible D gene is TRBD1 (5 bases). V was pared by 1 base and J by 7 bases, with 16 bases between. The germline CDR1 and CDR2 sequences are MGHRA and YSYEKL. The CDR3 runs to 15 residues. The CDR3 sequence is CASSQVPTGVDEAFF. CDR3 sequence (DNA): TGCGCCAGCAGCCAAGTTCCGACGGGGGTGGATGAAGCTTTCTTT.

The V and J genes are TRBV6-2 or TRBV6-3 and TRBJ1-6, with TRBD1 identical over 7 bases. The CDR3 totals 14 residues. V gave up 5 bases and J gave up 9 bases; unmatched junction bases: 7. Germline CDR1 reads MNHEY; CDR2 reads SVGEGT. Here the CDR3 DNA reads TGTGCCAGCAGTCGAGGACAGGTGGGTTCACCCCTCCACTTT. It translates to CASSRGQVGSPLHF.